The clone carrying this TCR beta chain occurred a few times. The target antigen is unknown. One junction end does not reproduce the germline sequence, and a read error may be involved. These data are taken from a study of cytomegalovirus exposure and HLA in healthy donors. Whole-study findings and limits: Earlier analysis found most TCR beta V segments productive about 90% or about 30% of the time.

The PCR used 60 Vbeta and 13 Jbeta primers. Profiled with immunoSEQ multiplex PCR; TCRdb holds only in-frame clones, not every one. The sample shows 120,000 to 150,000 clones, roughly 84% of them seen only once. CDR3 length equals 14 residues. The germline CDR1 and CDR2 sequences are SEHNR and FQNEAQ (reference sequence). The sample taken for sequencing was PBMCs. This TCR came from a boy aged 2 to 10 in good health and CMV-seronegative. The rearrangement uses TRBV7-9 and TRBJ2-1; 8 positions match TRBD2. The DNA for the CDR3 is TGTTCCAGCAGCCGGACTAGCAGATACAATGAGCAGTTCTTC. It translates to CSSSRTSRYNEQFF.